A selection of T cell receptor beta chains follows, all from one sample in a study of identical twins. In TCRdb, the 5' RACE reads were re-called with MiXCR into one record per CDR3 protein. The sample has approximately 94,000 distinct CDR3 sequences; about 6.1% are singletons. The specimen sequenced was memory T cells sorted from blood. The receptor source for this set is a woman aged 45 to 65 in good health. The conserved cysteine and the conserved F or W are not part of the CDR3 here. The order of the fields is J gene, V gene, CDR3 protein.

J: TRBJ2-3
V: TRBV29-1
CDR3: SVEVGGRGTDTQY

J: TRBJ2-7
V: TRBV12-3/TRBV12-4
CDR3: ASVKDLPSYEQY

J: TRBJ2-1
V: TRBV6-5
CDR3: ATRGRTSNNEQF

J: TRBJ1-5
V: TRBV20-1
CDR3: SASTLTGGLGQPQH

J: TRBJ1-3
V: TRBV20-1
CDR3: SARDRVTGNTIY

J: TRBJ2-7
V: TRBV3-1
CDR3: ASSPRLPVYEQY

J: TRBJ2-7
V: TRBV6-5
CDR3: ASSTRGSYEQY

J: TRBJ1-4
V: TRBV12-3/TRBV12-4
CDR3: ASSLRDRKLF

J: TRBJ2-1
V: TRBV3-1
CDR3: ASSQARRSEQF

J: TRBJ1-2
V: TRBV7-6
CDR3: ASSLRTGDGYT

J: TRBJ1-6
V: TRBV10-2
CDR3: ASSESTVISSPLH

J: TRBJ1-5
V: TRBV5-1
CDR3: ASSLVGGNNQPQH

J: TRBJ2-1
V: TRBV20-1
CDR3: SARDLSGRGYEQF

J: TRBJ2-1
V: TRBV4-2
CDR3: ASSRRRTSGTGEQF

J: TRBJ2-3
V: TRBV7-2
CDR3: ASRTRPGADTQY

J: TRBJ2-3
V: TRBV27
CDR3: ASSLRAHTQY

J: TRBJ2-1
V: TRBV20-1
CDR3: SARDQGRGGRSGEQF

J: TRBJ2-3
V: TRBV29-1
CDR3: SVEARDTQY

J: TRBJ2-3
V: TRBV12-3/TRBV12-4
CDR3: ASSLRGGGAHTDTQY

J: TRBJ2-1
V: TRBV27
CDR3: ASSWVGAGGDEQF

J: TRBJ2-1
V: TRBV6-6
CDR3: ASSYSTGVTNEQF

J: TRBJ1-2
V: TRBV20-1
CDR3: SAPGQGGNYGYT

J: TRBJ2-3
V: TRBV6-1
CDR3: ASSEETGGPDTQY

J: TRBJ2-2
V: TRBV6-2/TRBV6-3
CDR3: ASSYRAAGRELF

J: TRBJ2-3
V: TRBV12-3/TRBV12-4
CDR3: ASSPLAGVGSQY

J: TRBJ2-5
V: TRBV27
CDR3: ASSLSAWGVETQY